The entry that follows covers one T cell receptor (beta chain) sequence. Its target is not known. The data were obtained in a study of blood T cells in healthy people across ages. General study results and limits: Significant beta diversity loss was already apparent by age approximately 40, declining roughly linearly.

For the second PCR, which ran for 7 to 11 cycles, a sample-barcoded 5' primer and a J-beta primer mix were used. Via MiXCR, TCRdb re-called the 5' RACE reads, giving one row per CDR3 protein. The sample records some 920,000 distinct CDR3 sequences, roughly half being singletons. The CDR3 has 14 amino acids. Trimming cost V 3 bases and J 0 bases, with 6 bases left between them. Germline V gene data show CDR1 as DFQATT and CDR2 as SNEGSKA (reference sequence). The origin of this receptor is a woman aged 55-70 years in good health. The J gene is TRBJ2-6, the V gene TRBV20-1; no clear D. Input material: blood. The DNA of the CDR3 is TGCAGTGCTAGCGGTCTCTCTGGGGCCAACGTCCTGACTTTC. Protein sequence: CSASGLSGANVLTF.